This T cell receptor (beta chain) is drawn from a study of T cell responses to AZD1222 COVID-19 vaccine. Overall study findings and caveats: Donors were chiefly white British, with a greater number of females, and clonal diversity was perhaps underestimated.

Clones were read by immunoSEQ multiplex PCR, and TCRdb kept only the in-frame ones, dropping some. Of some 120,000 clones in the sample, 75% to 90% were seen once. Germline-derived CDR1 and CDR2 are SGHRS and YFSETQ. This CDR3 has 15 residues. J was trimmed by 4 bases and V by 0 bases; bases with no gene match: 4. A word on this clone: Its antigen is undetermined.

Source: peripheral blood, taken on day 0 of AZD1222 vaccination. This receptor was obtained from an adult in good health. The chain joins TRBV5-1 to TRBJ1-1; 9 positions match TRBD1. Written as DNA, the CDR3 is TGCGCCAGCAGCTTGGTCGACAGGGGGACCACTGAAGCTTTCTTT. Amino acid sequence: CASSLVDRGTTEAFF.